The next 10 T cell receptor beta chains were all read from a single sample in a study of blood T cell repertoires in COVID-19. This table comes from immunoSEQ multiplex PCR, and its TCRdb copy is limited to in-frame clones, with some not included. The sample records roughly 180,000 clones, around 90% being singletons. Material: PBMCs or T cells enriched from blood (not recorded which). These receptors were obtained from a woman aged 25-40 years who had recovered from COVID-19.

This chain joins TRBV6-1 and TRBJ1-2, with D possibly matching TRBD1 (5 bases). The CDR3 is 15 amino acids. V was shortened by 1 base and J by 8 bases, with 17 bases between the two germline ends. Germline CDR1 is MNHNS and CDR2 is SASEGT. For the CDR3, the DNA is TGTGCCAGCAGTGAAGATCCCGGTTCCAGGGCAGGCTACACCTTC. Translation: CASSEDPGSRAGYTF.

The V call is TRBV7-2, the J call TRBJ2-1, with unresolved D. The CDR3 is 14 residues long. With 5 bases removed from V and 2 bases from J, the gap between germline ends came to 10 bases. Germline-derived CDR1 and CDR2 are SGHTA and FQGNSA. This chain's CDR3 is CASSHTSAYNEQFF. CDR3 coding DNA: TGTGCCAGCAGCCATACTTCGGCCTACAATGAGCAGTTCTTC.

The chain links TRBV18 to TRBJ2-7; TRBD1 aligns across 8 bases. Germline CDR1 and CDR2: KGHSH and LQKENI. The V and J ends lost 1 base and 2 bases, in that order; junction bases with no gene match: 4. This CDR3 region has 15 residues. The CDR3 nucleotides are TGTGCCAGCTCACCACAAGGACAGGGAACCTACGAGCAGTACTTC. This translates into CASSPQGQGTYEQYF.

The rearrangement uses TRBV4-1 and TRBJ1-5; the D gene is possibly TRBD1 (6 bases). Germline CDR1 reads MGHRA; CDR2 reads YSYEKL. CDR3 length: 17 amino acids. Deletions cut 4 bases from V and 4 bases from J, with 20 bases between. This CDR3 reads CASSRNAGGQGNQPQHF. CDR3 coding DNA: TGCGCCAGCAGCCGCAACGCCGGGGGGCAGGGGAATCAGCCCCAGCATTTT.

The genes are TRBV6-4 and TRBJ2-2; 8 bases are shared with TRBD1. The CDR3 contains 15 residues. Germline CDR1 MRHNA, CDR2 SNTAGT. V lost 3 bases to trimming and J lost 0 bases; unmatched junction nucleotides: 0. The CDR3 loop reads CASSEGQANTGELFF. Here the CDR3 DNA reads TGTGCCAGCAGTGAGGGACAGGCGAACACCGGGGAGCTGTTTTTT.

The chain links TRBV7-2 to TRBJ2-2, with a tentative D call TRBD1 (5 bases). The V end was cut by 0 bases, the J end by 6 bases, with 20 bases between. Germline CDR1 and CDR2: SGHTA and FQGNSA. The CDR3 extends over 18 amino acids. The CDR3 DNA reads as TGTGCCAGCAGCTTAGCGTCCCCTTTGACAGCCCGCCCCGGGGAGCTGTTTTTT. Amino acids: CASSLASPLTARPGELFF.

V usage is TRBV24-1 and J usage is TRBJ1-2; TRBD1 aligns across 8 bases. The J segment lost 5 bases and the V segment lost 3 bases, leaving 4 bases of the junction unmatched. The CDR3 is 14 residues long. CDR1 KGHDR and CDR2 SFDVKD come from the germline V gene. The CDR3 DNA follows: TGTGCCACCAGTGATCCAGGGGGCAGTTATGGCTACACCTTC. Translated, it gives CATSDPGGSYGYTF.

V gene TRBV28 combines with J gene TRBJ1-2; TRBD1 is a possible D gene (5 bases). V was pared by 2 bases and J by 4 bases, with 11 bases between. The length of the CDR3 is 14 residues. Germline V gene lookup returns CDR1 MDHEN and CDR2 SYDVKM. The CDR3 region has the DNA TGTGCCAGCAGTTTAGGGGTGGGGCGCTATGGCTACACCTTC. Translating gives CASSLGVGRYGYTF.

This chain uses TRBV9 with TRBJ2-7; 8 nucleotides align to TRBD2. This CDR3 has 13 amino acids. The germline V gene encodes CDR1 SGDLS and CDR2 YYNGEE. The J segment lost 8 bases and the V segment lost 0 bases, leaving 4 bases of the junction unmatched. The CDR3 sequence is CASSVDQREQQYF. The DNA for the CDR3 is TGTGCCAGCAGCGTAGATCAGCGGGAGCAGCAGTACTTC.

V gene TRBV7-9 combines with J gene TRBJ1-2; D might be TRBD1 (6 bases). The V gene lost 3 bases and the J gene lost 2 bases, with 10 bases spanning the gap. The CDR3 extends over 14 amino acids. Germline assignment: CDR1 SEHNR and CDR2 FQNEAQ (reference sequence). The DNA of the CDR3 is TGTGCCAGCAGCTTTACAGGGAACAACTATGGCTACACCTTC. Its protein product is CASSFTGNNYGYTF.